This T cell receptor (beta chain) was retrieved from a study of CD39 and CD103 CD8 tumor-infiltrating T cells (dated by TCRdb to between 2017 and 2018). In the study overall: Repertoire comparisons were shown for an HPV-positive HNSCC, an HPV-negative HNSCC, an ovarian cancer and a melanoma patient. Deep sequencing of TCRbeta CDR3 was used to compare the repertoires of CD8 TIL subsets, defined by CD103 and CD39, with those of peripheral memory CD8 T cells. The full study reports these points: DP CD8 TILs appeared more oligoclonal than DN and SP CD8 TILs and blood memory CD8 T cells, with top 30 clonotypes covering about 56-86%. Clonotypes from DP TILs were seldom detected in blood or uninvolved lymph node, while clonotypes from DN TILs overlapped to a large extent with peripheral memory CD8 repertoires.

At the time samples were collected, the patients were not on therapy, although their prior treatments varied from chemotherapy, radiotherapy, surgery and immunotherapy to none at all. After thawing, cells were enriched for T lymphocytes using a negative-selection kit, and EpCAM beads were added for tumor-infiltrating lymphocytes. For the CD8 TIL subsets, CD3+CD4-CD8+CD45RA- cells were FACS-sorted and divided into DN, SP and DP based on their expression of CD39 and CD103. Tumor specimens were cut into small pieces, digested for 1 h with hyaluronidase, collagenase and DNase, then filtered, enriched over Ficoll and cryopreserved. Populations were sorted on a FACSAria II to over 97% purity, and cell pellets were frozen without culture for TCR sequencing. Trimming removed 2 bases from V and 3 bases from J; the gene matches leave 0 bases unexplained. From its cysteine to its phenylalanine, the CDR3 spans 14 amino acids. Only the CDR3 part of the read is kept: 42 bases, read in frame from the first base. CDR1 and CDR2, looked up from the germline V gene, are MRHNA and SNTAGT.

About this clone itself: Its cognate antigen has yet to be identified. No much larger clonotype is one base removed from it; base qualities were not supplied.

From around 10,000 to 100,000 sorted cells per subset, genomic DNA was extracted using the DNeasy Blood and Tissue Kit. TCRbeta V-J or V-D-J regions were sequenced and mapped by the immunoSEQ service, with coverage above 10x per sample. Regarding the original processing steps: Only productive rearrangements exported from the immunoSEQ Analyzer platform were analyzed, with clonality assessed on the 500 most abundant clones. Repertoire overlap between populations was quantified with the Morisita-Horn similarity index and the Jaccard index. Morisita-Horn similarity between CD8 T-cell subset TCR repertoires was measured in 6 or 7 cancer patients. The table was pulled from immuneACCESS by TCRdb, which kept in-frame rearrangements only. Such tables lose some clones; where checked, under half of the loss comes from unresolved V genes, and the rest has no known cause. The DNA gave D and trimming, while V, J and clone size come from that table. The sample includes about 450 clones, with roughly 72% observed a single time. The ten biggest clones cover about 42% of the sample.

Recombination joined TRBV6-4 with TRBJ2-2; 7 nucleotides in the junction match TRBD2. The receptor comes from a human donor with head and neck squamous cell carcinoma. Source material: CD39+ CD103+ CD8+ T cells sorted from the tumor. In the paper's terms, the cell subset or site label means: CD103+CD39+ double-positive CD45RA- CD8 T cells. The DNA sequence is given as TGTGCCAGCAGTGACACTAGCGACACCGGGGAGCTGTTTTTT. This codes for CASSDTSDTGELFF.